The rows below give T cell receptor beta chains drawn from one sample of a study of identifying expanded T cells in peripheral blood. Libraries were prepared by immunoSEQ multiplex PCR; TCRdb keeps only in-frame clonotypes and omits some of them. This table has fewer than 80,000 clones, approximately 83% appearing once. The material sequenced was blood. Receptor source: a person aged 18 to 69 in good health. Each CDR3 is given with its conserved first and last residue.

v_call	j_call	cdr3_length	cdr3_aa
TRBV5-6	TRBJ1-2	15	CASSFMTGRHYGYTF
TRBV6-1	TRBJ2-3	14	CASSEVTSGAVRYF
TRBV5-4	TRBJ2-3	15	CASSLASGHTDTQYF
TRBV19	TRBJ2-1	15	CASSVTGQPYNEQFF
TRBV30	TRBJ1-4	14	CAWSKTGVNEKLFF
TRBV7-2	TRBJ2-7	15	CASSLLNTEPGVRYF
TRBV9	TRBJ2-3	16	CASSVEGSGGENAQYF
TRBV5-1	TRBJ1-1	16	CASSASGGIMNTEAFF
TRBV6-6	TRBJ1-1	13	CASSYSRDTEAFF
TRBV19	TRBJ1-4	16	CASTQQGIPTNEKLFF
TRBV12-1	TRBJ2-1	19	CASSSPSKFRGISYNEQFF
TRBV18	TRBJ2-7	16	CASSLSARGEIYEQYF
TRBV27	TRBJ1-2	18	CASSSHPWGPEFNYGYTF
TRBV19	TRBJ1-2	13	CASSTDRVGGYTF
TRBV5-4	TRBJ1-5	13	CASSPGLSQPQHF
TRBV11-3	TRBJ2-5	13	CASSLDPAVTQYF
TRBV30	TRBJ1-4	14	CAWSGGAPDEKLFF
TRBV7-9	TRBJ2-1	17	CASSSKGLAGGYNEQFF
TRBV4-2	TRBJ2-6	17	CASSQVMESSGANVLTF
TRBV5-5	TRBJ2-4	17	CASSLVSGSEAKNIQYF
TRBV30	TRBJ1-2	14	CAWSSQGGGYGYTF
TRBV30	TRBJ2-4	15	CAWASMTGNINIQYF
TRBV19	TRBJ1-4	13	CASSIQLNEKLFF
TRBV4-1	TRBJ1-4	17	CASSQDPTGAGGEKLFF
TRBV5-1	TRBJ1-1	15	CASRGTGGLNTEAFF
TRBV30	TRBJ2-1	15	CAWRPGQGVYNEQFF
TRBV28	TRBJ2-5	15	CASSLGGGARETQYF
TRBV7-6	TRBJ1-1	12	CASSSGRTEAFF
TRBV5-6	TRBJ1-5	15	CASSAWQTSNQPQHF
TRBV5-8	TRBJ1-5	13	CASSPDSNQPQHF
TRBV6-7	TRBJ2-3	15	CASSCRVQGTDTQYF
TRBV19	TRBJ1-1	17	CASSPWTGGSMNTEAFF